Listed below are T cell receptor beta chains from one sample, sequenced in a study of T cell changes during pregnancy in multiple sclerosis. Generated by immunoSEQ multiplex PCR, the TCRdb table keeps only in-frame clones and is missing some. The table shows around 96,000 clones, with 90% to 95% occurring only once. Sample: peripheral blood, taken in the first trimester of pregnancy. These receptors were taken from a female donor with multiple sclerosis, enrolled in a pregnancy study. The CDR3 runs from the conserved cysteine through the conserved F or W. The D gene is left open where the match is weak.

cdr3_aa: CASSQRQGANYGYTF
cdr3_nt: TGCGCCAGCAGTCAACGGCAGGGGGCTAACTATGGCTACACCTTC
d_call: TRBD1
v_call: TRBV23-1
j_call: TRBJ1-2

cdr3_aa: CASSYSMRSGPYEQYF
cdr3_nt: TGTGCCAGCAGTTACTCCATGCGAAGCGGTCCCTACGAGCAGTACTTC
d_call: -
v_call: TRBV6-5
j_call: TRBJ2-7

cdr3_aa: CASSLGDRFSTGELFF
cdr3_nt: TGTGCCAGCAGCTTAGGGGACAGGTTCAGCACCGGGGAGCTGTTTTTT
d_call: TRBD1
v_call: TRBV11-2
j_call: TRBJ2-2

cdr3_aa: CASSSDRAQPQHF
cdr3_nt: TGTGCCAGCAGTTCCGACAGGGCCCAGCCCCAGCATTTT
d_call: TRBD1
v_call: TRBV6-4
j_call: TRBJ1-5

cdr3_aa: CASSLIAGLRRGSFSYEQYF
cdr3_nt: TGTGCCAGCAGTTTAATTGCGGGTCTACGGAGGGGCTCCTTTTCCTACGAGCAGTACTTC
d_call: -
v_call: TRBV27
j_call: TRBJ2-7

cdr3_aa: CASKGLDDYNEQFF
cdr3_nt: TGTGCCAGTAAGGGACTAGATGACTACAATGAGCAGTTCTTC
d_call: TRBD2
v_call: TRBV2
j_call: TRBJ2-1

cdr3_aa: CASSPLLTGELFF
cdr3_nt: TGTGCCAGCAGCCCCTTATTGACCGGGGAGCTGTTTTTT
d_call: -
v_call: TRBV7-3
j_call: TRBJ2-2

cdr3_aa: CASSFGIAGISYEQYF
cdr3_nt: TGTGCCAGCAGTTTTGGAATAGCGGGAATCTCCTACGAGCAGTACTTC
d_call: TRBD2
v_call: TRBV27
j_call: TRBJ2-7

cdr3_aa: CAINLGGRNSPLHF
cdr3_nt: TGTGCCATCAACCTAGGGGGACGAAATTCACCCCTCCACTTT
d_call: -
v_call: TRBV10-3
j_call: TRBJ1-6

cdr3_aa: CASSEGQGAAYGYTF
cdr3_nt: TGTGCCAGCAGCGAAGGACAGGGGGCTGCCTATGGCTACACCTTC
d_call: TRBD1
v_call: TRBV9
j_call: TRBJ1-2

cdr3_aa: CASSEALGAGASYEQYF
cdr3_nt: TGTGCCAGCAGTGAAGCGCTTGGGGCAGGGGCCTCCTACGAGCAGTACTTC
d_call: -
v_call: TRBV2
j_call: TRBJ2-7

cdr3_aa: CASSYSDRGWGYTF
cdr3_nt: TGTGCCAGCAGTTACTCCGACAGAGGATGGGGCTACACCTTC
d_call: -
v_call: TRBV6-5
j_call: TRBJ1-2

cdr3_aa: CASSHLIAGLWAGELFF
cdr3_nt: TGCGCCAGCAGCCACCTCATAGCGGGGTTGTGGGCCGGGGAGCTGTTTTTT
d_call: TRBD2
v_call: TRBV4-1
j_call: TRBJ2-2